These T cell receptor beta chains were read from a single sample in a study of shared clonotypes between healthy human individuals. Method: immunoSEQ multiplex PCR; TCRdb's copy keeps in-frame clones and lacks some. In the table there are a few hundred thousand clones, approximately 79% of which are singletons. The specimen sequenced was PBMCs. The source of these receptors is a woman in her forties in good health. Some clones in this sample may be carry-over from other donors' samples. Both conserved end residues are part of each CDR3. A D gene is named only where the DNA matches it firmly. Clone size is shown for a subset of rows, as once, few, many or a class of expanded clone.

>TRBD1|TRBV7-6|NA|TRBJ1-2|14
TGTGCCAGCAGCCTGGGACAGGGGGCCTATGGCTACACCTTC
CASSLGQGAYGYTF
>NA|TRBV7-6|NA|TRBJ2-7|14
TGTGCCAGCAGCAACGACGGAATCTCCTACGAGCAGTACTTC
CASSNDGISYEQYF
>TRBD2|TRBV29-1|NA|TRBJ2-1|14
TGCAGCGTTGAACCTAGCGGGCATCTCGATGAGCAGTTCTTC
CSVEPSGHLDEQFF
>NA|TRBV7-9|many|TRBJ1-2|13
TGTGCCAGCAGCGCAGGGAAGGAATCTGGCTACACCTTC
CASSAGKESGYTF
>NA|TRBV5-5|few|TRBJ2-5|14
TGTGCCAGCAGCTTGGGGGGAAACGGAGAGACCCAGTACTTC
CASSLGGNGETQYF
>NA|TRBV28|NA|TRBJ1-1|14
TGTGCCAGCGGCTTCGGGAGGGTGAACACTGAAGCTTTCTTT
CASGFGRVNTEAFF
>NA|TRBV5-1|NA|TRBJ2-3|15
TGCGCCAGCAGCTGGGACGGGCGGACTACAGATACGCAGTATTTT
CASSWDGRTTDTQYF
>NA|TRBV5-4|NA|TRBJ1-2|14
TGTGCCAGCAGCTTGGCGCACTCCGGCTATGGCTACACCTTC
CASSLAHSGYGYTF
>NA|TRBV10-1|NA|TRBJ2-1|13
TGCGCCAGCAGCGAGGGACTCAACAATGAGCAGTTCTTC
CASSEGLNNEQFF
>NA|TRBV5-5|NA|TRBJ2-7|15
TGTGCCAGCAGGTCCCCTACAGGACCTAATGGCGAGCAGTACTTC
CASRSPTGPNGEQYF
>TRBD1|TRBV7-2|NA|TRBJ1-1|14
TGTGCCAGCAGCGCCCGGACAGGGAACACTGAAGCTTTCTTT
CASSARTGNTEAFF
>NA|TRBV28|NA|TRBJ2-7|12
TGTGCCAGCAGTTTGCCTGGGTACGAGCAGTACTTC
CASSLPGYEQYF
>NA|TRBV6-1|NA|TRBJ2-6|15
TGTGCCAGCAGCGCTGACCCCTCTGGGGCCAACGTCCTGACTTTC
CASSADPSGANVLTF
>NA|TRBV7-6|NA|TRBJ2-3|14
TGTGCCAGCAGCTTAGACAGCGTCCTCGATACGCAGTATTTT
CASSLDSVLDTQYF
>NA|TRBV7-2|few|TRBJ2-5|16
TGTGCCAGCAGCCGAGACAACTACCCTTTGGGGGAGACCCAGTACTTC
CASSRDNYPLGETQYF
>TRBD1|TRBV7-6|NA|TRBJ1-3|15
TGTGCCAGCAGCTCGACAGGGGCAGGAGGAAACACCATATATTTT
CASSSTGAGGNTIYF
>NA|TRBV5-4|NA|TRBJ2-5|14
TGTGCCAGCGGCTCCCGGGGGGCAGAGGAGACCCAGTACTTC
CASGSRGAEETQYF
>NA|TRBV29-1|NA|TRBJ2-4|12
TGCAGCCCCCCCGTGCCGTTTGGCATTCAGTACTTC
CSPPVPFGIQYF
>NA|TRBV6-1|NA|TRBJ2-2|15
TGTGCCAGCTGCGACAGGCAGGGATGGGCCGGGGAGCTGTTTTTT
CASCDRQGWAGELFF
>TRBD2|TRBV25-1|NA|TRBJ2-5|13
TGTGCCAGCAGGAGCGGGGGCCAAGAGACCCAGTACTTC
CASRSGGQETQYF
>NA|TRBV5-4|NA|TRBJ1-4|15
TGTGCCAGCAGTCCCGACCGAGGAACTAATGAAAAACTGTTTTTT
CASSPDRGTNEKLFF
>TRBD2|TRBV5-1|NA|TRBJ2-5|18
TGCGCCAGCAGCTTTAGCCGGGGGGAGAGGGCTAGACAAGAGACCCAGTACTTC
CASSFSRGERARQETQYF
>NA|TRBV7-9|once|TRBJ2-7|12
TGTGCCAGCAGCCAGAGCTCCTACGAGCAGTACTTC
CASSQSSYEQYF
>TRBD1|TRBV2|NA|TRBJ2-7|14
TGTGCCAGCGTTGACAGGGAGACTTCCTACGAGCAGTACTTC
CASVDRETSYEQYF
>NA|TRBV19|NA|TRBJ2-7|17
TGTGCCAGTAGTATAGATCTGGCTAGGTTCCTCTCCTACGAGCAGTACTTC
CASSIDLARFLSYEQYF